Each of the 16 T cell receptor beta chains below was sequenced from the same sample in a study of cytomegalovirus exposure and HLA in healthy donors. A multiplex PCR was run with 60 Vbeta primers and 13 Jbeta primers. TCRdb keeps only in-frame clones here, not all; method: immunoSEQ multiplex PCR. The repertoire holds some 60,000 clones, 80% seen once, with nearly 6% in the top ten. The sequencing sample was made of PBMCs. The receptors were sampled from a male donor in good health and CMV-seronegative.

The chain carries TRBV19 and TRBJ2-2, with TRBD1 matching over 10 bases. The CDR3 runs to 16 residues. Trimming cost V 3 bases and J 5 bases; bases outside gene matches: 6. The germline V gene encodes CDR1 LNHDA and CDR2 SQIVND (reference sequence). The CDR3 spells CASSMRRTGGTGELFF. CDR3 bases: TGTGCCAGTAGTATGAGGCGGACAGGGGGGACCGGGGAGCTGTTTTTT.

This chain joins TRBV19 and TRBJ1-5, with 10 bases matching TRBD1. This CDR3 has 16 residues. Germline CDR1 LNHDA, CDR2 SQIVND (reference sequence). Trimming at V came to 5 bases and at J to 6 bases, leaving 10 bases not matched to a gene. The CDR3 DNA sequence: TGTGCCAGTAGTTCCCCCGGGACAGGGGTCGTTCAGCCCCAGCATTTT. Encoded protein: CASSSPGTGVVQPQHF.

This clone was seen just once. The rearrangement joins TRBV9 to TRBJ2-2; 11 bases fit TRBD2. J was trimmed by 4 bases and V by 0 bases; bases with no gene match: 5. Germline V gene lookup returns CDR1 SGDLS and CDR2 YYNGEE. The CDR3 extends over 17 amino acids. Written as DNA, the CDR3 is TGTGCCAGCAGCGTAGCTAGCGGGGGGCTTTCCACCGGGGAGCTGTTTTTT. This encodes CASSVASGGLSTGELFF.

The chain couples TRBV6-5 to TRBJ2-1; the match to TRBD2 covers 8 bases. This CDR3 has 15 amino acids. CDR1 is MNHEY and CDR2 is SVGAGI in the germline V gene. The junction had 13 bases not matched to a gene; V was cut back by 0 bases and J by 15 bases. The CDR3: CASSYSTGGARESFF. The CDR3 DNA sequence: TGTGCCAGCAGTTACTCAACCGGGGGGGCCAGGGAGTCGTTCTTC.

Comments on this clone: This likely comes from a read error, as the CDR3 has no conserved phenylalanine or tryptophan at its end. The chain couples TRBV7-2 to TRBJ1-1; a possible D gene is TRBD1 (5 bases). The CDR3 totals 13 residues. Deletions cut 5 bases from V and 7 bases from J, with 14 bases between. CDR1 and CDR2 from the germline V gene are SGHTA and FQGNSA. The CDR3 coding sequence is TGTGCCAGCAGCCAGCGACAGTGGGGTGAAGCTTTCCTT. Protein: CASSQRQWGEAFL.

The chain links TRBV19 to TRBJ1-2, with 7 positions matching TRBD1. The germline CDR1 and CDR2 sequences are LNHDA and SQIVND (reference sequence). The J segment lost 0 bases and the V segment lost 3 bases, leaving 13 bases of the junction unmatched. This CDR3 is built from 18 residues. Here the CDR3 DNA reads TGTGCCAGTAGTATCCGCCATACAGGGGTCGAAGCTAACTATGGCTACACCTTC. Amino acids: CASSIRHTGVEANYGYTF.

This rearrangement joins TRBV4-2 to TRBJ1-4; D gene uncertain. The CDR3 is 13 amino acids. Trimming shortened V by 3 bases and J by 8 bases, and 10 bases separated the two germline ends. Germline CDR1 and CDR2: LGHNA and YNFKEQ. The chain's CDR3 is CASSHLPPEKLFF. The CDR3 DNA follows: TGTGCCAGCAGCCATCTCCCTCCGGAAAAACTGTTTTTT.

This chain joins TRBV19 and TRBJ2-2; D may be TRBD1 (6 bases). The CDR3 loop spans 14 amino acids. Germline lookup yields CDR1 LNHDA and CDR2 SQIVND (reference sequence). V was pared by 7 bases and J by 1 base, with 10 bases between. The CDR3 protein is CASTDRRNTGELFF. The DNA of the CDR3 is TGTGCCAGTACTGACAGGCGGAACACCGGGGAGCTGTTTTTT. Drawing the rest from reference TRBV19 and TRBJ2-2, the complete variable domain is DGGITQSPKYLFRKEGQNVTLSCEQNLNHDAMYWYRQDPGQGLRLIYYSQIVNDFQKGDIAEGYSVSREKKESFPLTVTSAQKNPTAFYLCASTDRRNTGELFFGEGSRLTVL.

The genes are TRBV5-1 and TRBJ2-5; D is unresolved. The J call may be in error: the DNA end matches TRBJ2-7 better. The CDR3 covers 15 residues. Per the germline V gene, CDR1 is SGHRS and CDR2 is YFSETQ. CDR3 bases: TGCGCCAGCAGCTTGGGAGTGGGTAGCTCCTACGAGCAGTACTTC. The encoded protein is CASSLGVGSSYEQYF.

The chain recombines TRBV11-2 with TRBJ2-7; weak D call: TRBD1 (7 bases). The germline V and J ends were trimmed by 5 bases and 6 bases, with 14 bases remaining between them. Per germline, CDR1 SGHAT and CDR2 FQNNGV. This CDR3 region has 13 residues. CDR3 DNA: TGTGCCAGCAGCCCGAACAGGGGAGGCGAGCAGTACTTC. It specifies CASSPNRGGEQYF.

This clone showed up just a few times. This chain links TRBV6-4 with TRBJ2-3; the match to TRBD2 covers 9 bases. The CDR3 has 15 residues. CDR1 is MRHNA, CDR2 SNTAGT, per germline. Losses at the gene ends were 2 bases for V and 0 bases for J; bases not matched to a gene: 0. The CDR3 protein is CASSDGTSSTDTQYF. The CDR3 DNA reads as TGTGCCAGCAGTGACGGGACTAGCAGCACAGATACGCAGTATTTT.

The rearrangement links TRBV7-2 to TRBJ1-1; D is unclear. Germline-derived CDR1 and CDR2 are SGHTA and FQGNSA. The CDR3 is 13 residues long. V lost 5 bases, J lost 0 bases, and 7 bases lay in between. The CDR3 DNA is TGTGCCAGCAGCCTCTTTATGAACACTGAAGCTTTCTTT. Translation gives CASSLFMNTEAFF.

The chain has TRBV7-2 and TRBJ1-2; 7 bases map to TRBD1. CDR3 size: 14 residues. Germline lookup yields CDR1 SGHTA and CDR2 FQGNSA. J was trimmed by 7 bases and V by 5 bases; bases with no gene match: 10. The CDR3 reads CASSREGTVTGYTF. DNA for the CDR3: TGTGCCAGCAGCCGCGAAGGGACAGTAACTGGCTACACCTTC.

The chain is built from TRBV6-5 and TRBJ2-3; 8 nucleotides agree with TRBD1. Germline trimming cut 5 bases from V and 3 bases from J; bases unmatched to any gene: 4. Per germline, CDR1 MNHEY and CDR2 SVGAGI. The CDR3 is 14 residues long. Here the CDR3 DNA reads TGTGCCAGCAGTCGACAGGGGAGGACAGATACGCAGTATTTT. Translated: CASSRQGRTDTQYF.

The rearrangement joins TRBV2 to TRBJ1-6, with D uncertain. CDR1 SNHLY and CDR2 FYNNEI come from the germline V gene. V dropped 8 bases and J dropped 1 base, with 6 bases sitting between them. The CDR3 loop spans 13 amino acids. CDR3 DNA: TGTGCCAGCCGGGGATCCTATAATTCACCCCTCCACTTT. This gives the protein CASRGSYNSPLHF.

The chain employs TRBV9 and TRBJ2-3, with D uncertain. V dropped 0 bases and J dropped 6 bases, with 14 bases sitting between them. The germline gives CDR1 SGDLS, CDR2 YYNGEE. This CDR3 has 15 amino acids. In DNA form, the CDR3 reads TGTGCCAGCAGCGTAGGTAGTAGCATTCTGGATACGCAGTATTTT. Protein sequence: CASSVGSSILDTQYF.